A single sample gave rise to the 21 T cell receptor beta chains below, sequenced in a study of T cell responses to AZD1222 COVID-19 vaccine. TCRdb's table, derived via immunoSEQ multiplex PCR, lists solely in-frame clones and lacks some. The sample contains some 130,000 clones, around 90% of which appear only once. The sample in question was peripheral blood, obtained on day 0 of AZD1222 vaccination. The receptors stem from an adult in good health.

The chain recombines TRBV28 with TRBJ1-1, with 9 bases aligning to TRBD1. Unmatched junction bases numbered 4, after V lost 5 bases and J lost 0 bases. The CDR3 is made up of 15 amino acids. From germline, CDR1 is MDHEN and CDR2 SYDVKM. CDR3 loop: CASSTGGAVNTEAFF. CDR3 nucleotides: TGTGCCAGCAGTACAGGGGGCGCGGTGAACACTGAAGCTTTCTTT.

J is TRBJ2-5 and V is TRBV6-6; 8 nucleotides line up with TRBD1. CDR1 is MNHNY, CDR2 SVGAGI, per germline (reference sequence). This CDR3 has 15 amino acids. Losses at the gene ends were 6 bases for V and 5 bases for J; bases not matched to a gene: 11. The CDR3, as DNA: TGTGCCAGCAGCACCCGGGACAGGCTGACGGAGACCCAGTACTTC. Protein: CASSTRDRLTETQYF.

CDR3 residues: CASGQGDNEKLFF. CDR3 DNA sequence: TGTGCCAGCGGCCAGGGGGATAACGAAAAACTGTTTTTT. V and J are TRBV13 and TRBJ1-4; 7 nucleotides line up with TRBD1. V was pared by 8 bases and J by 8 bases, with 8 bases of the junction left unmatched. CDR1 is PRHDT and CDR2 is FYEKMQ in the germline V gene (reference sequence). The CDR3 contains 13 residues.

The chain carries TRBV4-3 and TRBJ2-5, with TRBD1 identical over 10 bases. Germline V gives CDR1 LGHNA, CDR2 YSLEER. V gave up 0 bases and J gave up 6 bases; unmatched junction bases: 7. The CDR3 sequence is 16 residues long. CDR3 nucleotide sequence: TGCGCCAGCAGCCAAGAAACGGGACAGGGGATGCAGACCCAGTACTTC. It specifies CASSQETGQGMQTQYF.

The J gene is TRBJ1-2, the V gene TRBV7-2; the D gene is possibly TRBD1 (5 bases). Germline V CDR1 and CDR2: SGHTA, FQGNSA. The CDR3 has 15 residues. Trimming took 0 bases from V and 8 from J, leaving 16 bases between them. The CDR3 bases are TGTGCCAGCAGCTTAGCAGGCAGGGTATCGGGAGGCTACACCTTC. Amino acid sequence: CASSLAGRVSGGYTF.

The genes are TRBV13 and TRBJ2-5; 12 positions agree with TRBD1. V lost 2 bases to trimming and J lost 5 bases; unmatched junction nucleotides: 9. The CDR3 length is 17 residues. Germline V gene lookup returns CDR1 PRHDT and CDR2 FYEKMQ (reference sequence). For the CDR3, the DNA is TGTGCCAGCAGCTTAAGGGCAGGTGGGACAGGGGGCGAGACCCAGTACTTC. It encodes CASSLRAGGTGGETQYF.

A single count supports this clone. The chain is built from TRBV24-1 and TRBJ2-7, with unresolved D. V was cut by 3 bases and J by 1 base, with 6 bases left in between. This CDR3 has 13 residues. The germline CDR1 and CDR2 sequences are KGHDR and SFDVKD. Here the CDR3 reads CATSDGTSYEQYF. CDR3 bases: TGTGCCACCAGTGATGGCACTTCCTACGAGCAGTACTTC.

The genes are TRBV29-1 and TRBJ2-7, with TRBD1 identical over 7 bases. V shed 6 bases and J 5 bases; nucleotides not matched to a gene: 13. The CDR3 runs to 14 residues. Germline assignment: CDR1 SQVTM and CDR2 ANQGSEA. The CDR3 coding sequence is TGCAGCGTCATAACGGTAACAGGGGAAAACGAGCAGTACTTC. Translating it yields CSVITVTGENEQYF.

This clone was seen a single time. This chain connects TRBV5-1 to TRBJ2-5, with TRBD2 matching over 8 bases. Germline values: CDR1 SGHRS, CDR2 YFSETQ. This CDR3 comprises 15 residues. The junction had 8 bases not matched to a gene; V was cut back by 7 bases and J by 0 bases. For the CDR3, the DNA is TGCGCCAGCGACGGGACTAGGATATACCAAGAGACCCAGTACTTC. Its protein product is CASDGTRIYQETQYF.

The chain employs TRBV27 and TRBJ1-1; unclear D gene. The CDR3 sequence is 15 residues long. Germline V CDR1 and CDR2: MNHEY, SMNVEV (reference sequence). Trimming took off 2 bases at V and 9 bases at J, with 19 bases between the two ends. The CDR3 protein is CASSLGPGSSLQAFF. The CDR3 DNA sequence: TGTGCCAGCAGTTTAGGGCCGGGGTCCTCACTCCAAGCTTTCTTT.

This rearrangement joins TRBV11-3 to TRBJ2-1; 8 bases are a match to TRBD1. Germline assignment: CDR1 SGHNT and CDR2 YENEEA. Losses at the gene ends were 5 bases for V and 2 bases for J; bases not matched to a gene: 5. This CDR3 has 15 residues. In nucleotides, the CDR3 is TGTGCCAGCAGCGCGGGACAGGAAGCCTACAATGAGCAGTTCTTC. Encoded protein: CASSAGQEAYNEQFF.

V gene TRBV5-6 combines with J gene TRBJ2-7, with D possibly TRBD2 on 5 matching bases. Germline CDR1 SGHDT, CDR2 YYEEEE. Trimming stripped 0 bases from V and 7 bases from J, with 8 bases between. This CDR3 comprises 12 residues. CDR3 sequence: CASSLVRGEQYF. CDR3 sequence (DNA): TGTGCCAGCAGCTTGGTCAGAGGGGAGCAGTACTTC.

In this sample, this clone turned up once. The chain is built from TRBV7-9 and TRBJ2-5; D is undetermined. Trimming pared 5 bases from V and 5 bases from J, leaving 9 bases between. Germline values: CDR1 SEHNR, CDR2 FQNEAQ (reference sequence). The CDR3 sequence is 12 residues long. The CDR3 region is CASSVPIETQYF. CDR3 bases: TGTGCCAGCAGCGTTCCAATCGAGACCCAGTACTTC.

V usage is TRBV23-1 and J usage is TRBJ2-1; D possibly corresponds to TRBD1 (6 bases). TRBV23-1 is an ORF, and what it does is uncertain. Trimming left V 6 bases short and J 5 bases short, with 11 bases between. This CDR3 has 13 amino acids. CDR3 protein: CASRTGCDNEQFF. The CDR3 coding sequence is TGCGCCAGCAGGACAGGATGCGACAATGAGCAGTTCTTC.

The rearrangement joins TRBV7-2 to TRBJ2-3; the D is unclear. V was trimmed by 1 base and J by 1 base, leaving 3 bases between them. This CDR3 comprises 13 residues. Germline V lookup: CDR1 SGHTA, CDR2 FQGNSA. The CDR3 reads CASSLGGTDTQYF. As DNA, the CDR3 is TGTGCCAGCAGCTTAGGGGGCACAGATACGCAGTATTTT.

V usage is TRBV7-2 and J usage is TRBJ1-5; D possibly corresponds to TRBD1 (5 bases). This CDR3 spans 15 amino acids. CDR1 is SGHTA and CDR2 is FQGNSA in the germline V gene. The V and J ends lost 4 bases and 0 bases respectively, with 10 bases between them. CDR3 protein: CASSWGPISNQPQHF. Here the CDR3 DNA reads TGTGCCAGCAGCTGGGGACCTATTAGCAATCAGCCCCAGCATTTT.

The chain uses TRBV3-1 (or the pseudogene TRBV3-2) and TRBJ1-3, with unresolved D. V lost 4 bases to trimming and J lost 2 bases, with 15 bases between them. The germline CDR1 and CDR2 sequences are LGHDT and YNNKEL (reference sequence). The CDR3 is made up of 16 amino acids. CDR3 DNA sequence: TGTGCCAGCAGCCTGACGGACGTAGTGCCTGGAAACACCATATATTTT. Protein: CASSLTDVVPGNTIYF.

The chain recombines TRBV19 with TRBJ1-4; the match to TRBD1 covers 8 bases. The length of the CDR3 is 12 residues. Looked up from germline, CDR1 is LNHDA and CDR2 is SQIVND (reference sequence). Losses at the gene ends were 10 bases for V and 7 bases for J; bases not matched to a gene: 5. CDR3 bases: TGTGCCACTCAACAGGGGGGTGAAAAACTGTTTTTT. It codes for CATQQGGEKLFF.

The chain has TRBV5-1 and TRBJ1-1; D unclear. The CDR3 loop spans 13 amino acids. The germline V gene has CDR1 SGHRS and CDR2 YFSETQ. V was shortened by 0 bases and J by 2 bases, with 5 bases between the two germline ends. The CDR3 DNA reads TGCGCCAGCAGCTTGGAAAGTAACACTGAAGCTTTCTTT. Protein sequence: CASSLESNTEAFF.

About this clone: The germline gene is not matched at one end of the junction; a read error may be the cause. V is TRBV7-9 and J is TRBJ1-1; D is possibly TRBD1 (6 bases). CDR3 size: 16 residues. Per germline, CDR1 SEHNR and CDR2 FQNEAQ (reference sequence). In DNA, the CDR3 is TGTGCCAGCAGCCTAGCGACAGGACCCATGAACACTGAAGCTTTCTTT. Protein: CASSLATGPMNTEAFF.

In this sample, this clone turned up once. V and J are TRBV4-3 and TRBJ1-2, with 7 bases identical to TRBD1. Germline CDR1 is LGHNA and CDR2 is YSLEER. The V segment lost 4 bases and the J segment 4 bases; nucleotides outside the gene matches: 9. The CDR3 is made up of 15 amino acids. The CDR3 nucleotides read TGCGCCAGCAGCCGAGCAGGGGGTGGCTCCTATGGCTACACCTTC. The encoded protein is CASSRAGGGSYGYTF.